What follows describes a single T cell receptor (beta chain). This clonotype was recorded a few times. Its cognate antigen has yet to be identified. No much larger clone is present one base from it, and per-base qualities are unavailable. These data originate in a study of regulatory T cells in long-lasting Graves disease (dated by TCRdb to the early 2020s). About the study as a whole: Persistent Graves' disease was defined as antithyroid drug treatment for over 5 years with persistently positive TSH receptor autoantibodies. This study used TCR sequencing and RNA sequencing of peripheral blood to compare persistent Graves' disease patients against newly diagnosed Graves' disease patients. The study took place in China and was registered as a clinical trial. A total of some 33 samples were covered by TCR sequencing, comprising some 13 persistent and about 20 newly diagnosed Graves' disease patients. Persistent Graves' disease patients in the clinical cohort had taken antithyroid drugs for roughly 10 years on average. Study-level results and caveats: Because the primary lesion, thyroid tissue, could not be accessed, the study looked at peripheral blood alone. Preferential use of TRBV28, TRBJ1-2 and TRBJ2-5 was observed in persistent disease, whereas TRBV20-1 and TRBJ2-1 were favored in newly diagnosed disease. Only the TCR beta chain was sequenced and analyzed. The small sample size was acknowledged by the authors as a limitation that may reduce accuracy. Compared with newly diagnosed patients, patients with persistent Graves' disease had lower TCR Shannon entropy and fewer highly expanded clones, which suggests clonal expansion. Persistent patients shared more public clonotypes among themselves (around 2,500) than newly diagnosed patients did (more than 950).

The method was multiplex PCR. Instrument used: Illumina HiSeq 4000. TCR beta libraries were built with iRepertoire HTBI primers and Arm-PCR amplification of CDR3 regions. Before sequencing, the PCR products underwent gel purification. The source study handled its data this way. Gene usage analysis of CDR3 amino acid clonotypes relied on the 55 to 80 TRBV and 13 to 15 TRBJ segments identified across samples. Filtered high-quality paired reads were merged into contigs using COPE and FqMerger. Contigs were aligned with BLAST to IMGT TRBV, TRBD and TRBJ reference genes, and CDR3 was defined per IMGT. Highly expanded clones were defined as clonotypes with a frequency above 0.1%. Repertoire diversity was measured by Shannon entropy, and V-J evenness by the Gini coefficient. Public clonotypes were defined as clonotypes shared by more than one individual. TCRdb handled the public reads itself, with Q25 trimming in fastp and clone calling in MiXCR, and kept productive beta chains. Rows are unified per CDR3 protein, each entry keeping the most common DNA and genes. These V and J calls originate from TCRdb's pipeline instead of the authors' own analysis. The sample records a few hundred thousand distinct CDR3 sequences, approximately 25% of which are singletons. Under 35% of the sample goes to the ten largest clones.

Sample time point, as interpreted from the label and publication: persistent/refractory GD, antithyroid drugs over 5 years with positive TRAb. RNA was extracted from PBMCs in TRIzol for both TCR sequencing and RNA sequencing. The diagnosis of Graves' disease followed American Thyroid Association guidelines. The patients came from an endocrinology department in Xi'an, China. Each patient gave 8.5 to 9.5 milliliters of peripheral blood, collected in an EDTA anticoagulant tube. Ficoll Paque Plus density gradient separation was used to isolate PBMCs, and no additional T cell sorting was done. An Agilent 2100 Bioanalyzer and agarose gel were used to check RNA quality, while a NanoDrop 2000 measured RNA concentration. Trimming removed 4 bases from V and 5 bases from J, leaving 14 bases between the germline ends. CDR1 is given as MNHNS and CDR2 as SASEGT, both from the germline V gene. From cysteine to phenylalanine, the CDR3 is 15 amino acids long. The kept DNA is CDR3 alone, 45 bases in frame from the first base.

The sequence derives from a woman in her thirties or forties with Graves disease. Donor details come from another sample of the same person, matched by shared clones. The chain joins TRBV6-1 to TRBJ2-2; the D gene is possibly TRBD2, with 6 bases matching. The input for sequencing was peripheral blood mononuclear cells (PBMCs), taken when the disease was refractory, from a patient treated with antithyroid drugs. CDR3 protein: CASSVGLRGTGELFF. The DNA is TGTGCCAGCAGTGTCGGACTAAGAGGGACCGGGGAGCTGTTTTTT.